Below, 6 T cell receptor beta chains from the same sample are listed, as sequenced in a study of cytomegalovirus exposure and HLA in healthy donors. PCR employed 60 Vbeta and 13 Jbeta primers. Produced via immunoSEQ multiplex PCR; TCRdb's table is partial and in-frame only. This sample has fewer than 150,000 clones; around 73% occur once, and the top ten carry 8.2%. The sample taken for sequencing was PBMCs. The receptor source for this set is a woman in her thirties or forties in good health and CMV-seropositive.

The rearrangement joins TRBV5-5 to TRBJ2-1; 8 bases agree with TRBD1. Germline V CDR1 and CDR2: SGHKS, YYEKEE (reference sequence). The CDR3 loop spans 13 amino acids. V trimming: 4 bases; J trimming: 10 bases; junction bases outside the gene matches: 7. CDR3 region: CASSLRGLGEQFF. The CDR3 DNA reads as TGTGCCAGCAGCCTCAGGGGGCTGGGAGAGCAGTTCTTC.

The genes are TRBV7-9 and TRBJ1-2, with D possibly matching TRBD1 (6 bases). CDR1 is SEHNR, CDR2 FQNEAQ, per germline (reference sequence). CDR3 length: 14 amino acids. V dropped 5 bases and J dropped 0 bases, with 10 bases sitting between them. The CDR3: CASSGGATNYGYTF. CDR3 in DNA: TGTGCCAGCAGCGGGGGGGCAACTAACTATGGCTACACCTTC.

This chain connects TRBV6-6 to TRBJ1-6; D possibly corresponds to TRBD1 (6 bases). Germline V lookup: CDR1 MNHNY, CDR2 SVGAGI (reference sequence). This CDR3 has 14 amino acids. V was clipped by 7 bases and J by 7 bases, with 14 bases between them. CDR3 residues: CASNRQDINSPLHF. The CDR3 DNA sequence: TGTGCCAGCAATCGACAGGACATCAATTCACCCCTCCACTTT.

The chain couples TRBV9 to TRBJ2-3; the D is unclear. Germline V gene sequence: CDR1 SGDLS, CDR2 YYNGEE. V lost 4 bases to trimming and J lost 1 base, with 13 bases between them. CDR3 length equals 15 residues. CDR3 residues: CASSTGDGGTDTQYF. The CDR3, as DNA: TGTGCCAGCAGCACCGGAGACGGTGGCACAGATACGCAGTATTTT. The full variable domain, its missing parts supplied by reference TRBV9 and TRBJ2-3, is DSGVTQTPKHLITATGQRVTLRCSPRSGDLSVYWYQQSLDQGLQFLIQYYNGEERAKGNILERFSAQQFPDLHSELNLSSLELGDSALYFCASSTGDGGTDTQYFGPGTRLTVL.

The chain carries TRBV5-4 and TRBJ1-1; perhaps TRBD1 as D (6 bases). Trimming shortened V by 0 bases and J by 4 bases, and 10 bases separated the two germline ends. The CDR3 consists of 14 residues. Germline CDR1 is SGHNT and CDR2 is YYREEE (reference sequence). CDR3 nucleotides: TGTGCCAGCAGCTTGGCAGGGGCGGGCACTGAAGCTTTCTTT. Amino acids: CASSLAGAGTEAFF.

This rearrangement joins TRBV5-1 to TRBJ1-2, with 8 positions matching TRBD1. In germline, CDR1 is SGHRS, CDR2 YFSETQ. V lost 4 bases and J lost 4; bases outside the gene matches: 3. The CDR3 loop spans 13 amino acids. As DNA, the CDR3 is TGCGCCAGCAGCGCGGGACAGGTCTATGGCTACACCTTC. Its translation: CASSAGQVYGYTF.